Only a few counts were recorded for the clone carrying this T cell receptor (beta chain). Its specificity is unknown. The record originates from a study of T cell responses to AZD1222 COVID-19 vaccine. General observations from the study: Researchers report vaccine-associated CD4 TCRs spanning spike, with dominance at 160-218 and 743-854. Among AZD1222 vaccinees, only six or seven were seropositive at baseline.

Sequencing was performed with immunoSEQ multiplex PCR; in TCRdb, only in-frame clones are kept and a portion is missing. In the table there are about 42,000 clones, over 80% of which are singletons. The receptor comes from an adult who received the AZD1222 COVID-19 vaccine. The sequenced sample was peripheral blood, obtained 28 days after the second AZD1222 dose.

CDR3: CASSFRTGDQPQHF. DNA for the CDR3: TGTGCCAGCAGTTTTAGGACAGGGGATCAGCCCCAGCATTTT. This chain uses TRBV27 with TRBJ1-5; 9 bases agree with TRBD1. Germline lookup yields CDR1 MNHEY and CDR2 SMNVEV (reference sequence). V was pared by 3 bases and J by 5 bases, with 2 bases of the junction left unmatched. There are 14 residues in the CDR3.